This T cell receptor (beta chain) was identified in a study of cytomegalovirus exposure and HLA in healthy donors. Whole-study results and caveats: Association of a missense DCLRE1C variant with TCR beta V- and J-gene trimming was reported in a later analysis. The sole available immune exposure information was CMV serostatus.

PCR amplification relied on 60 Vbeta primers (plus 13 Jbeta primers). The method was immunoSEQ multiplex PCR; TCRdb's version includes in-frame clones alone and lacks a portion of them. The sample has 250,000 or so clones; approximately 91% are singletons. The trim removed 3 bases at V and 4 bases at J, leaving 2 bases unmatched. CDR1 is SNHLY, CDR2 FYNNEI, per germline. The CDR3 is 13 residues long. Details on this clone: Its matching antigen is unknown.

Sample: PBMCs. The genes are TRBV2 and TRBJ1-1; 7 bases fit TRBD1. The origin of this receptor is a girl aged 2-10 years in good health and CMV-seronegative. CDR3 DNA sequence: TGTGCCAGCAGTGACAGGGGGGTCACTGAAGCTTTCTTT. It codes for CASSDRGVTEAFF.